This T cell receptor beta chain comes out of a study of blood T cell repertoires in COVID-19. Assay used: immunoSEQ multiplex PCR; TCRdb lists only in-frame clones, some missing. The sample carries about 260,000 clones, about 87% recorded once. The CDR3 contains 16 residues. The junction had 3 bases not matched to a gene; V was cut back by 3 bases and J by 2 bases. In germline, CDR1 is SGHRS, CDR2 YFSETQ. This clone was seen more than once but under ten times. The J gene is TRBJ2-6, the V gene TRBV5-1; 9 bases are a match to TRBD1. Sequencing was carried out using peripheral blood. The source is a woman aged 40 to 55 who had recovered from COVID-19. CDR3 nucleotide sequence: TGCGCCAGCAGCTCAAGACAGGGGGCTGGGGCCAACGTCCTGACTTTC. This translates into CASSSRQGAGANVLTF.